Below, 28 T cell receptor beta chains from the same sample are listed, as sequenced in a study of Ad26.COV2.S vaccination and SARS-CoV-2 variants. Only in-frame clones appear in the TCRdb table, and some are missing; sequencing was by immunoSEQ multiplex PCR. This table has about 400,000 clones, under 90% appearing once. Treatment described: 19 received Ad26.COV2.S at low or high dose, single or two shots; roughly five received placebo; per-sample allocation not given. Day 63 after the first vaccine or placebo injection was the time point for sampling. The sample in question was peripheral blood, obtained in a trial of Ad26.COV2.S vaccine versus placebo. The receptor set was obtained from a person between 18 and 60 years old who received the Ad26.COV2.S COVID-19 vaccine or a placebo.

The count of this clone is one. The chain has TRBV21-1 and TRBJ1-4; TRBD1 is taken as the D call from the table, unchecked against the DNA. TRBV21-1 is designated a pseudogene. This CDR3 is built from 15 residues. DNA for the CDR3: TGTGCCAGCAGCACCAAGGGGGCCCCTAATGAAAAACTGTTTTTT. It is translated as CASSTKGAPNEKLFF.

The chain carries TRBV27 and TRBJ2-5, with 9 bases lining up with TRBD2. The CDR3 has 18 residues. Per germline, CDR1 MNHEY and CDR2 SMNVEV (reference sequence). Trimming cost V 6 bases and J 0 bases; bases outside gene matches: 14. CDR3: CASSPIAGAERYQETQYF. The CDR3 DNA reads TGTGCCAGCAGCCCAATAGCGGGGGCCGAGAGGTACCAAGAGACCCAGTACTTC.

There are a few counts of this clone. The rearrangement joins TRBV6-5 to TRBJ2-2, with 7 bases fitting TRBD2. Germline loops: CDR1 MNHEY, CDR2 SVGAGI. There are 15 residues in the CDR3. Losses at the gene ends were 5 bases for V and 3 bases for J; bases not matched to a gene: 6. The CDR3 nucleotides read TGTGCCAGCAGTACCTTGGGGGGGTACACCGGGGAGCTGTTTTTT. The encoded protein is CASSTLGGYTGELFF.

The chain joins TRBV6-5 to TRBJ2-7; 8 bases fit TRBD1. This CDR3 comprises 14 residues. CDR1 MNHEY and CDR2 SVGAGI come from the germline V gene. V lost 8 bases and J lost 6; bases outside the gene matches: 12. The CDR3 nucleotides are TGTGCCAGCCGAGGGCGTCAGGGACAGGTCGAGCAGTACTTC. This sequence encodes CASRGRQGQVEQYF.

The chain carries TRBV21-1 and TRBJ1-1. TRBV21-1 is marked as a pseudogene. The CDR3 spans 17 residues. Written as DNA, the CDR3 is TGTGCCAGCAGCTTCCCACACCGGGTCCCCAAGCACACTGAAGCTTTCTTT. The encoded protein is CASSFPHRVPKHTEAFF.

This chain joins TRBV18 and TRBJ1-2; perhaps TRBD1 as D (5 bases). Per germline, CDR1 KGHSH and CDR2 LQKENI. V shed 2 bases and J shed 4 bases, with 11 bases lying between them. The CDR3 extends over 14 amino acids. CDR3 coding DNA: TGTGCCAGCTCACCATCCGGGGGATTCTATGGCTACACCTTC. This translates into CASSPSGGFYGYTF. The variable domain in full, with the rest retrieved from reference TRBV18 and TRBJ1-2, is NAGVMQNPRHLVRRRGQEARLRCSPMKGHSHVYWYRQLPEEGLKFMVYLQKENIIDESGMPKERFSAEFPKEGPSILRIQQVVRGDSAAYFCASSPSGGFYGYTFGSGTRLTVV.

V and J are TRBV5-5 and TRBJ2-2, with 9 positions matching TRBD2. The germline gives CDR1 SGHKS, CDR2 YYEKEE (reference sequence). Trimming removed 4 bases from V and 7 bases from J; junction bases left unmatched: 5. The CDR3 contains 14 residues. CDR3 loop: CASSPGLAIGELFF. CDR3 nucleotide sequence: TGTGCCAGCAGCCCGGGACTAGCAATCGGGGAGCTGTTTTTT.

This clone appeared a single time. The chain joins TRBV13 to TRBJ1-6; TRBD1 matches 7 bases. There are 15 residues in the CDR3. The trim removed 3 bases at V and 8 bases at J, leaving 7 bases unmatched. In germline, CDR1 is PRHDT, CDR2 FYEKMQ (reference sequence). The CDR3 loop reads CASSFSDREDSPLHF. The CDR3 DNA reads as TGTGCCAGCAGCTTTTCCGACAGGGAAGATTCACCCCTCCACTTT.

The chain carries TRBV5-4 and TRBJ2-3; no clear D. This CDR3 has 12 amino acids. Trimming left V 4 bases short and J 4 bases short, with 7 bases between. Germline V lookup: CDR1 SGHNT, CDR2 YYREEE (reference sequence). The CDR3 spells CASSQSADTQYF. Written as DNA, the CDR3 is TGTGCCAGCAGCCAATCAGCAGATACGCAGTATTTT.

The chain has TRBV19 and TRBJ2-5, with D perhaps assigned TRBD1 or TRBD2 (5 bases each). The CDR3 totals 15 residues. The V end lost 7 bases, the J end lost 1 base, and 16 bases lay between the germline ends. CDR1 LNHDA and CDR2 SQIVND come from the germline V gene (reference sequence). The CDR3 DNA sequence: TGTGCCAGTAATCAAGGCAGAGGGGTCCAAGAGACCCAGTACTTC. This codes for CASNQGRGVQETQYF.

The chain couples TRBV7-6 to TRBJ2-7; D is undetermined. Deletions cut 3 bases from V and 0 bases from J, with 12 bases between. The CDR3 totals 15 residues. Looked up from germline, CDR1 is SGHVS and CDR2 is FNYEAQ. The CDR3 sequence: CASSLGRRNSYEQYF. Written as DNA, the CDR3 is TGTGCCAGCAGCTTGGGTCGAAGGAACTCCTACGAGCAGTACTTC.

DNA of the CDR3: TGTGCCAGCAGCCACTCCGGGACAAACGAAGAGACCCAGTACTTC. Encoded protein: CASSHSGTNEETQYF. The rearrangement uses TRBV5-6 and TRBJ2-5, with D tentatively TRBD1 (6 bases). Germline assignment: CDR1 SGHDT and CDR2 YYEEEE. The CDR3 consists of 15 residues. Trimming left V 4 bases short and J 3 bases short, with 16 bases between.

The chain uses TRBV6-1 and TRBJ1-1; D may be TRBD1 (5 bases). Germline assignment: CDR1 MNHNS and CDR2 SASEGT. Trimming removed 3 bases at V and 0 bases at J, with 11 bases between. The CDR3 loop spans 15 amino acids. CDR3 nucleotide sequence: TGTGCCAGCAGTGAGTTCGGGGCCCTGAACACTGAAGCTTTCTTT. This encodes CASSEFGALNTEAFF.

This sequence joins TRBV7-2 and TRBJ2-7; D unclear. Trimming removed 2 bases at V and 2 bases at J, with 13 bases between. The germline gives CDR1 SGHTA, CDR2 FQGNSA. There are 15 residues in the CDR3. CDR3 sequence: CASSLRSERAYEQYF. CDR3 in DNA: TGTGCCAGCAGCTTAAGGAGCGAAAGAGCCTACGAGCAGTACTTC.

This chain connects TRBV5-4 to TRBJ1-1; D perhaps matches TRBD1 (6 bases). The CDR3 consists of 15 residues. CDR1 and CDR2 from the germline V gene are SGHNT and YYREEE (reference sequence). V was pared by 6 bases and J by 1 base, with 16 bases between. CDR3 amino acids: CASKHGGAENTEAFF. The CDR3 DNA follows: TGTGCCAGCAAGCACGGGGGGGCTGAGAACACTGAAGCTTTCTTT.

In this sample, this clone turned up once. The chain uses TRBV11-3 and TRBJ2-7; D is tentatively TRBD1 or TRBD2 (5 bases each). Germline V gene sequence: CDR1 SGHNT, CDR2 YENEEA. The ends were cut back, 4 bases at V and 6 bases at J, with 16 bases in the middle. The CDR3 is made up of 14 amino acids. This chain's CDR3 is CASSWGVIEGEQYF. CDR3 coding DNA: TGTGCCAGCAGCTGGGGCGTGATTGAGGGCGAGCAGTACTTC.

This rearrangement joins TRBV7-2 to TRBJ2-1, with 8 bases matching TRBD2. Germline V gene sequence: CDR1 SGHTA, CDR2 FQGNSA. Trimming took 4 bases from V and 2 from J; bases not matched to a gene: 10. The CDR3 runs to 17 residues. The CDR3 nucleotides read TGTGCCAGCAGCTCACCCGGGGGGGAGGGCCCCTACAATGAGCAGTTCTTC. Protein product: CASSSPGGEGPYNEQFF. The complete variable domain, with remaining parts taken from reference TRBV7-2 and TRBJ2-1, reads GAGVSQSPSNKVTEKGKDVELRCDPISGHTALYWYRQSLGQGLEFLIYFQGNSAPDKSGLPSDRFSAERTGGSVSTLTIQRTQQEDSAVYLCASSSPGGEGPYNEQFFGPGTRLTVL.

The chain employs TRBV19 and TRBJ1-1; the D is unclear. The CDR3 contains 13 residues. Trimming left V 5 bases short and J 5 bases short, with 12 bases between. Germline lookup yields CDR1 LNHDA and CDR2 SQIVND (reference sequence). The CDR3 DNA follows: TGTGCCAGTAGTGGTGACGGGTGGACTGAAGCTTTCTTT. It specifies CASSGDGWTEAFF.

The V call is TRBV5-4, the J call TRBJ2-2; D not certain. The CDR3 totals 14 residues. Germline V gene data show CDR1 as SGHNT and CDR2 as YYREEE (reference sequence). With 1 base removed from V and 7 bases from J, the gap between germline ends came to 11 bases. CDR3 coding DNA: TGTGCCAGCAGCTTGTCCAGGCTCAGCGGGGAGCTGTTTTTT. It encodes CASSLSRLSGELFF. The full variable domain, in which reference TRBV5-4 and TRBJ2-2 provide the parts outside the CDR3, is ETGVTQSPTHLIKTRGQQVTLRCSSQSGHNTVSWYQQALGQGPQFIFQYYREEENGRGNFPPRFSGLQFPNYSSELNVNALELDDSALYLCASSLSRLSGELFFGEGSRLTVL.

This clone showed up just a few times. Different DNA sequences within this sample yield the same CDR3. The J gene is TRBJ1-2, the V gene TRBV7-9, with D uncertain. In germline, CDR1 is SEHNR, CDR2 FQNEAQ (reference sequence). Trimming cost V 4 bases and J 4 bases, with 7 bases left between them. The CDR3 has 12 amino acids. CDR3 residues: CASSSGSYGYTF. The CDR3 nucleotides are TGTGCCAGCAGCTCCGGAAGCTATGGCTACACCTTC.

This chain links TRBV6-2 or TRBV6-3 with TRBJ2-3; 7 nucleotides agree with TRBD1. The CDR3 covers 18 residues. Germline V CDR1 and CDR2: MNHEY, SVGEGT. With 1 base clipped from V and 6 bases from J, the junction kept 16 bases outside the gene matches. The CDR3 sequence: CASSYFPAGNRGWDTQYF. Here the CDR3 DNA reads TGTGCCAGCAGTTACTTTCCCGCTGGGAACAGGGGTTGGGATACGCAGTATTTT.

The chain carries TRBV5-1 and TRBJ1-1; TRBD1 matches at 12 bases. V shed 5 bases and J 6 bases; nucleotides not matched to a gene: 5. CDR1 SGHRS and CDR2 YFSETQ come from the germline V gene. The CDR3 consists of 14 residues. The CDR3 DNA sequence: TGCGCCAGCAGGGGACAGGGGGCACTACCTGAAGCTTTCTTT. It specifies CASRGQGALPEAFF.

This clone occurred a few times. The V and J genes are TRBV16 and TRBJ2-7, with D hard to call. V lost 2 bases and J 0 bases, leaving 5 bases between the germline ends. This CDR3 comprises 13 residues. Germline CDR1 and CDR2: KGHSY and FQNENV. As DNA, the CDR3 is TGTGCCAGCAGCCAAAGGCACTCCTACGAGCAGTACTTC. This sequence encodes CASSQRHSYEQYF.

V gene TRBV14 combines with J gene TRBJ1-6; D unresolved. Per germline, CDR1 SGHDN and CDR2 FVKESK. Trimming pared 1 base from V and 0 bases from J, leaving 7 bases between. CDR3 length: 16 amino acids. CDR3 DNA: TGTGCCAGCAGCCAAGCTCCGAGCTCCTATAATTCACCCCTCCACTTT. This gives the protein CASSQAPSSYNSPLHF.

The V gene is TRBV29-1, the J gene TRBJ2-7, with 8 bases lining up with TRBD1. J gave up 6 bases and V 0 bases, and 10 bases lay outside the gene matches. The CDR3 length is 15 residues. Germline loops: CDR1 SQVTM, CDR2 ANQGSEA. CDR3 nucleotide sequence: TGCAGCGTTGAAGATAACGAGACAGGGGCGAGCGAGCAGTACTTC. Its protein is CSVEDNETGASEQYF.

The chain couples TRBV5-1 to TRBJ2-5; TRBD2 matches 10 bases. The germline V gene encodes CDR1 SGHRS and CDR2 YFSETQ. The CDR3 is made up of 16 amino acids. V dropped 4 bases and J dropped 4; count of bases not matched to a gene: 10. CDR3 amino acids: CASSPEGTSDPETQYF. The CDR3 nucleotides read TGCGCCAGCAGCCCGGAAGGGACTAGCGATCCAGAGACCCAGTACTTC.

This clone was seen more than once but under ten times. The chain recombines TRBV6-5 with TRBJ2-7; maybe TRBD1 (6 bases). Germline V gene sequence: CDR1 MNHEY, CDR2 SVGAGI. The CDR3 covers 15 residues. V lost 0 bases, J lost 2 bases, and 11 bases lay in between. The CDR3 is CASSYSLQGAYEQYF. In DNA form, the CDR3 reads TGTGCCAGCAGTTACTCGCTACAGGGCGCCTACGAGCAGTACTTC.

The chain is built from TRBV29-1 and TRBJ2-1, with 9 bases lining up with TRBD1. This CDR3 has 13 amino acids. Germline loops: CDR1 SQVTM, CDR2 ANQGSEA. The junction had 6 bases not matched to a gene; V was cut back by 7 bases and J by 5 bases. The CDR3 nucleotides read TGCAGCGGGAGGGGACAGGGAAACAATGAGCAGTTCTTC. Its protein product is CSGRGQGNNEQFF.